This TCR beta chain comes out of a study of regulatory T cells in long-lasting Graves disease. The overall study: The definition of persistent Graves' disease was over 5 years of antithyroid drugs with positive TSH receptor antibodies.

Described time point: persistent/refractory GD, antithyroid drugs over 5 years with positive TRAb. TCR sequences were obtained from RNA taken from PBMCs. In building TCR beta libraries, iRepertoire HTBI primers were used together with Arm-PCR of CDR3 regions. A single record per CDR3 protein comes from TCRdb applying MiXCR to the multiplex PCR reads. The table includes a few hundred thousand distinct CDR3 sequences, around 24% detected once. Deletions cut 6 bases from V and 6 bases from J, with 12 bases between. CDR1 ENHRY and CDR2 SYGVKD come from the germline V gene. The CDR3 length is 12 residues. The chain carries TRBV10-3 and TRBJ2-7; tentatively, D is TRBD1 (6 bases). The sequence came from a female donor with Graves disease. This specimen was peripheral blood mononuclear cells (PBMCs), taken when the disease was refractory, from a patient treated with antithyroid drugs. The CDR3 DNA reads TGTGCCATCAGCGAACAGGGACCCGAGCAGTACTTC. It translates to CAISEQGPEQYF.